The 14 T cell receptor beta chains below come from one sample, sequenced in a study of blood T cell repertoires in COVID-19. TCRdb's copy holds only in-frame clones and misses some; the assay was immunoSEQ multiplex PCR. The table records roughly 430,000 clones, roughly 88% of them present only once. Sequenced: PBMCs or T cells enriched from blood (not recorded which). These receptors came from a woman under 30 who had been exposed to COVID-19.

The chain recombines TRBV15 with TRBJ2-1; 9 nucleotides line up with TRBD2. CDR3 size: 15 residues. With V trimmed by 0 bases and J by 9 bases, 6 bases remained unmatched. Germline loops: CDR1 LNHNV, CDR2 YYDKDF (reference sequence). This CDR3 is CATSRDTAGGLEQFF. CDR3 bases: TGTGCCACCAGCAGAGATACAGCGGGAGGCCTTGAGCAGTTCTTC. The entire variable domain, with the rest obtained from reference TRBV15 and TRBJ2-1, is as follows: DAMVIQNPRYQVTQFGKPVTLSCSQTLNHNVMYWYQQKSSQAPKLLFHYYDKDFNNEADTPDNFQSRRPNTSFCFLDIRSPGLGDTAMYLCATSRDTAGGLEQFFGPGTRLTVL.

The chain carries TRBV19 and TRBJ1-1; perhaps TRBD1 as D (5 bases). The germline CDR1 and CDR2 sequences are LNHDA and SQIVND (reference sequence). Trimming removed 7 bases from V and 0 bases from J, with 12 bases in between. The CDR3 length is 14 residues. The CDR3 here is CASNGAAMNTEAFF. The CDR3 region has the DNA TGTGCCAGTAATGGGGCAGCGATGAACACTGAAGCTTTCTTT.

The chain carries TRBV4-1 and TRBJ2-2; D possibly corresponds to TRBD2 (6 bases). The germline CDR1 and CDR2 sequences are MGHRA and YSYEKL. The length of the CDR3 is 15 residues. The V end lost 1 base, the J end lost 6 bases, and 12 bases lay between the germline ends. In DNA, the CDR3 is TGCGCCAGCAGCCAAGGGGGCAGGGAGGCCGGGGAGCTGTTTTTT. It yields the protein CASSQGGREAGELFF.

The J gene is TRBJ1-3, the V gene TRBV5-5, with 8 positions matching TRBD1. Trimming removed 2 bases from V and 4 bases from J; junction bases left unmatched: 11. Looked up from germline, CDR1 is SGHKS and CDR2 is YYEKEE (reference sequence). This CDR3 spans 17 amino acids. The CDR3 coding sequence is TGTGCCAGCAGCTTAATCCAGGACAGGGAAGAAGGAAACACCATATATTTT. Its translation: CASSLIQDREEGNTIYF.

The CDR3 is CASSQVGMGVEKLFF. CDR3 DNA sequence: TGTGCCAGCAGCCAAGTTGGTATGGGAGTTGAAAAACTGTTTTTT. The rearrangement uses TRBV14 and TRBJ1-4; D gene unclear. Germline V gene sequence: CDR1 SGHDN, CDR2 FVKESK. This CDR3 comprises 15 residues. Trimming took 1 base from V and 7 from J, leaving 13 bases between them.

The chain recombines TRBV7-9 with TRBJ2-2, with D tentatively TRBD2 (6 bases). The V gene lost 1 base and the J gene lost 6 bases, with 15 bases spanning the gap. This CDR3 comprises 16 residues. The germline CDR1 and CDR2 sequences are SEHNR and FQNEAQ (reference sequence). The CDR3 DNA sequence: TGTGCCAGCAGCTTAGAAGTCGGGGGTCGTTCCGGGGAGCTGTTTTTT. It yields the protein CASSLEVGGRSGELFF. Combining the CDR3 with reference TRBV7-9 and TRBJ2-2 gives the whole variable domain DTGVSQNPRHKITKRGQNVTFRCDPISEHNRLYWYRQTLGQGPEFLTYFQNEAQLEKSRLLSDRFSAERPKGSFSTLEIQRTEQGDSAMYLCASSLEVGGRSGELFFGEGSRLTVL.

DNA of the CDR3: TGTGCCAGCCGATACCCGAGCCGGGACAGGGGATACAATGAGCAGTTCTTC. This gives the protein CASRYPSRDRGYNEQFF. V usage is TRBV28 and J usage is TRBJ2-1; 10 nucleotides line up with TRBD1. Germline V lookup: CDR1 MDHEN, CDR2 SYDVKM. The junction had 14 bases not matched to a gene; V was cut back by 8 bases and J by 4 bases. The CDR3 runs to 17 residues.

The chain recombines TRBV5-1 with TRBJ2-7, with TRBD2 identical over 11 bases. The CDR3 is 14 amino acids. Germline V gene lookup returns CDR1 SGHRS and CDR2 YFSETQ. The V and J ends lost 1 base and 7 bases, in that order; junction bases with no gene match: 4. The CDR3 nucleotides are TGCGCCAGCAGCTTGACTAGCGGGAGTGGGGAGCAGTACTTC. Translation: CASSLTSGSGEQYF.

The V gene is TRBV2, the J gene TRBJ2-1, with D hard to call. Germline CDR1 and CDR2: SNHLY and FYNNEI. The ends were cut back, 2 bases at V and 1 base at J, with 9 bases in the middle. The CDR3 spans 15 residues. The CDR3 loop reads CASSESRVSYNEQFF. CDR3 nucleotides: TGTGCCAGCAGTGAATCTCGGGTATCCTACAATGAGCAGTTCTTC.

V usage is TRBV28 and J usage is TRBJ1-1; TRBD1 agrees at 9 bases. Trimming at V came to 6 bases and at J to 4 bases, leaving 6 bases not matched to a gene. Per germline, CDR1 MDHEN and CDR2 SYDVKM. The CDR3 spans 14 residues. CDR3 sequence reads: CASSKGQGLTEAFF. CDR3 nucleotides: TGTGCCAGCAGCAAGGGACAGGGACTCACTGAAGCTTTCTTT.

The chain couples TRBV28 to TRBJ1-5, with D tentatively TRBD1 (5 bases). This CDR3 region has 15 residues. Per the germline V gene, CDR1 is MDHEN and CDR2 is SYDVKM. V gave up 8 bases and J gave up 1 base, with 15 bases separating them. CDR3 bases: TGTGCCAGCGGAGCTTGGAGACAGAGCAATCAGCCCCAGCATTTT. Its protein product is CASGAWRQSNQPQHF.

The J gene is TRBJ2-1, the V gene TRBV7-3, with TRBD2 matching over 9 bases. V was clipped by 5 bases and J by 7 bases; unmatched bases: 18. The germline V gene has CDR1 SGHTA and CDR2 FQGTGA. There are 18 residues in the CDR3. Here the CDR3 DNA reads TGTGCCAGCAGCCCGGGAACTTTAGCGGGGGCCTTACTTAATGAGCAGTTCTTC. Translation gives CASSPGTLAGALLNEQFF.

The DNA for the CDR3 is TGCAGTGCTTACCTCCAGTCGCAGTATTTT. This translates into CSAYLQSQYF. The chain has TRBV20-1 and TRBJ2-3; no definite D call. This CDR3 has 10 residues. CDR1 is DFQATT, CDR2 SNEGSKA, per germline (reference sequence). Trimming removed 5 bases from V and 10 bases from J, with 10 bases in between.

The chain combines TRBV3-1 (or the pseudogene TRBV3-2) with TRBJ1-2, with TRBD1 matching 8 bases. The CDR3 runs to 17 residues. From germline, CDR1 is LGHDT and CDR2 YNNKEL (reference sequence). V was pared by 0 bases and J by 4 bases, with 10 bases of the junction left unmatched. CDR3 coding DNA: TGTGCCAGCAGCCAAGAGGGATTATCCACAGGGGGCTATGGCTACACCTTC. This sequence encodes CASSQEGLSTGGYGYTF.